Sequencing of this T cell receptor beta chain was carried out in a study of blood T cell repertoires in COVID-19. The CDR3 contains 16 residues. Germline trimming cut 2 bases from V and 4 bases from J; bases unmatched to any gene: 9. Per germline, CDR1 SGHTA and CDR2 FQGTGA. Using immunoSEQ multiplex PCR, the repertoire was profiled, and TCRdb retains in-frame clones only, with some absent. Of roughly 250,000 clones listed, 81% are singletons. The V call is TRBV7-3, the J call TRBJ2-3; TRBD1 matches at 7 bases. The sequenced sample was peripheral blood. This receptor was identified in an older woman with active or convalescent COVID-19. CDR3 protein: CASSLYRGGGADTQYF. In nucleotides, the CDR3 is TGTGCCAGCAGCTTATACAGGGGTGGAGGAGCAGATACGCAGTATTTT.